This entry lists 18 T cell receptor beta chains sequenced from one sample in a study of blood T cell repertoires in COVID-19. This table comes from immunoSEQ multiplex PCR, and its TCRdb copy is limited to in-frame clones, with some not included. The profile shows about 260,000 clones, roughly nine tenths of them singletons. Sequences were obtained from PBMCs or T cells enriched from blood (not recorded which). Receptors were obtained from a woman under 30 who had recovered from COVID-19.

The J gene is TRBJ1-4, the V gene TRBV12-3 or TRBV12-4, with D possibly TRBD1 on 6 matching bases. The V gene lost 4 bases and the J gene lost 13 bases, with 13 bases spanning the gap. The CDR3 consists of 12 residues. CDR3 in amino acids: CASSSRGHRLFF. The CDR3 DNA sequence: TGTGCCAGCAGTTCCAGGGGACACCGACTGTTTTTT.

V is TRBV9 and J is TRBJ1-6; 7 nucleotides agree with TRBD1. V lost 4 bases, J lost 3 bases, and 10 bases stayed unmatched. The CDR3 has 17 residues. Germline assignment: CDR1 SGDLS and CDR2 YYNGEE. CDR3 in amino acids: CASSSDVTGDYNSPLHF. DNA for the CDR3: TGTGCCAGCAGCTCAGACGTTACAGGGGACTATAATTCACCCCTCCACTTT.

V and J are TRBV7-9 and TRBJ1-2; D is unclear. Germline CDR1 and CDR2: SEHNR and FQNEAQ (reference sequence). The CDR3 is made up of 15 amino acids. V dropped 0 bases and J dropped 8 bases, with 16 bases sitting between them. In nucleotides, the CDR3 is TGTGCCAGCAGCTTAGCGACCAGCTACTCGAGGGGCTACACCTTC. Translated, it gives CASSLATSYSRGYTF.

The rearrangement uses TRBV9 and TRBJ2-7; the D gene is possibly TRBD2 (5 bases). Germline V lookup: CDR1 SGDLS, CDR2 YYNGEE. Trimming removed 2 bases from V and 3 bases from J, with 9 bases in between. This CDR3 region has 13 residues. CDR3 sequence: CASSVEGSYEQYF. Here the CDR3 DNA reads TGTGCCAGCAGCGTTGAAGGGAGCTACGAGCAGTACTTC.

The CDR3 region is CASSGRQGGGPGELFF. The CDR3 region has the DNA TGTGCCAGCAGTGGCCGGCAGGGGGGAGGACCCGGGGAGCTGTTTTTT. This sequence joins TRBV6-1 and TRBJ2-2; possible D gene TRBD1, 7 bases. Trimming shortened V by 4 bases and J by 6 bases, and 18 bases separated the two germline ends. This CDR3 is 16 amino acids long. The germline gives CDR1 MNHNS, CDR2 SASEGT.

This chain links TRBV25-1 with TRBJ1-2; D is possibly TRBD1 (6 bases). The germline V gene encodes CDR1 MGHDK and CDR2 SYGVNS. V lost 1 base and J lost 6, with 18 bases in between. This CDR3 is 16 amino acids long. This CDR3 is CASSELSPGVEDGYTF. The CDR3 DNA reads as TGTGCCAGCAGTGAATTAAGCCCAGGGGTAGAGGATGGCTACACCTTC.

Here the CDR3 reads CASILSGGTPYEQYF. The CDR3 bases are TGTGCCAGCATCTTGTCGGGCGGGACCCCCTACGAGCAGTACTTC. The gene calls are TRBV6-5 and TRBJ2-7; the D gene is possibly TRBD2 (6 bases). CDR3 length: 15 residues. Trimming shortened V by 7 bases and J by 2 bases, and 18 bases separated the two germline ends. Germline-derived CDR1 and CDR2 are MNHEY and SVGAGI.

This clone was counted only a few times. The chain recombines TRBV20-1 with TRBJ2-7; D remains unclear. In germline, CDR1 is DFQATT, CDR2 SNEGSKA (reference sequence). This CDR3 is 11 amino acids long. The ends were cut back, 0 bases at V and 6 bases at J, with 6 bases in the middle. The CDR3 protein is CSARDLPEQYF. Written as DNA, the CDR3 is TGCAGTGCTAGAGATCTTCCCGAGCAGTACTTC.

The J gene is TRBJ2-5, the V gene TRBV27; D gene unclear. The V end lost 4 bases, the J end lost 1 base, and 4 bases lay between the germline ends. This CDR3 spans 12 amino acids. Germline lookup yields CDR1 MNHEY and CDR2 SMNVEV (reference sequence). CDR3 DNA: TGTGCCAGCAGTTCCTCCCAAGAGACCCAGTACTTC. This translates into CASSSSQETQYF.

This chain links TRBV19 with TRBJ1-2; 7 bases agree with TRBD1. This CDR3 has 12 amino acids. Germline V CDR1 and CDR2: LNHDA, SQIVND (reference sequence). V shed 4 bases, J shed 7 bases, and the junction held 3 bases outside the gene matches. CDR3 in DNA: TGTGCCAGTAGTAGACAGGGCGGTGGCTACACCTTC. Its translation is CASSRQGGGYTF.

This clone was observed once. The CDR3 DNA reads as TGTGCCATCAGGGGGCATGAGGAAGTCTATGGCTACACCTTC. Translating gives CAIRGHEEVYGYTF. The chain employs TRBV10-3 and TRBJ1-2; tentatively, D is TRBD1 (5 bases). The germline V gene has CDR1 ENHRY and CDR2 SYGVKD. V was clipped by 6 bases and J by 4 bases, with 15 bases between them. The CDR3 has 14 amino acids.

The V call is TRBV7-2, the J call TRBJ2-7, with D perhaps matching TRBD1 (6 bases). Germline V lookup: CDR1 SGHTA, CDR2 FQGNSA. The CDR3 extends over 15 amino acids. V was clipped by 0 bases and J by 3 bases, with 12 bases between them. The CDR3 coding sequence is TGTGCCAGCAGCTTAGCGGGGGCCCGAGGCTACGAGCAGTACTTC. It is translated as CASSLAGARGYEQYF. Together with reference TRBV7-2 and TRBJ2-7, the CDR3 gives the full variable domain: GAGVSQSPSNKVTEKGKDVELRCDPISGHTALYWYRQSLGQGLEFLIYFQGNSAPDKSGLPSDRFSAERTGGSVSTLTIQRTQQEDSAVYLCASSLAGARGYEQYFGPGTRLTVT.

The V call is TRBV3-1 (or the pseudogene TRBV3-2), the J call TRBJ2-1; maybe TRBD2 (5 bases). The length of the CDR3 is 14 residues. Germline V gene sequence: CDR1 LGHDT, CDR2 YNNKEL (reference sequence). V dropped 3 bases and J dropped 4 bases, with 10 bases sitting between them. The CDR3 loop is CASSHYGIYNEQFF. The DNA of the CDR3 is TGTGCCAGCAGCCACTACGGGATATACAATGAGCAGTTCTTC.

The CDR3 loop reads CASSYSPGQGGEKLFF. The DNA for the CDR3 is TGTGCCAGCAGTTACTCCCCGGGACAGGGGGGTGAAAAACTGTTTTTT. The rearrangement uses TRBV6-5 and TRBJ1-4; 11 bases line up with TRBD1. The V gene end was trimmed by 0 bases and the J gene end by 7 bases; junction bases not matched to a gene: 4. This CDR3 spans 16 amino acids. Germline lookup yields CDR1 MNHEY and CDR2 SVGAGI.

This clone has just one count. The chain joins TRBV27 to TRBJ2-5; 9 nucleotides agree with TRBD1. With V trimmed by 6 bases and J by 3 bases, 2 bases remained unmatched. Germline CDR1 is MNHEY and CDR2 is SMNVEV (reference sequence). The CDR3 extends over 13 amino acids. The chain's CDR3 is CASRGTGKETQYF. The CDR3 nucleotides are TGTGCCAGCAGGGGGACAGGGAAAGAGACCCAGTACTTC.

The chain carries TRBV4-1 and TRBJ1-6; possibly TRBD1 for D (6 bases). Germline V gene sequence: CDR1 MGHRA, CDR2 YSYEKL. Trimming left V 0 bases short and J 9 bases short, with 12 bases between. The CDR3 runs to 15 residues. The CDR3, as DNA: TGCGCCAGCAGCCAAGAGGGCAGGGGCCTTTCACCCCTCCACTTT. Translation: CASSQEGRGLSPLHF.

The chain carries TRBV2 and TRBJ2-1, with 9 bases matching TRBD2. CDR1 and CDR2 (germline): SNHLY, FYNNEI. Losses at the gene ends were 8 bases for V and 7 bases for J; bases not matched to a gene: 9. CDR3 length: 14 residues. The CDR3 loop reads CASGQRGAGNEQFF. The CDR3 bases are TGTGCCAGCGGGCAGCGGGGGGCCGGGAATGAGCAGTTCTTC.

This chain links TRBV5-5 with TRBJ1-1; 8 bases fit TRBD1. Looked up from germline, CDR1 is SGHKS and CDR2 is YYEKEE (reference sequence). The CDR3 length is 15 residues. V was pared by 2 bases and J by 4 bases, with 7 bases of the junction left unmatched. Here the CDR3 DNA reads TGTGCCAGCAGCTTCCAGGGGGCGCATTTCACTGAAGCTTTCTTT. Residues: CASSFQGAHFTEAFF.